Below, 20 T cell receptor beta chains from the same sample are listed, as sequenced in a study of cytomegalovirus exposure and HLA in healthy donors. PCR amplification relied on 60 Vbeta primers (plus 13 Jbeta primers). The method was immunoSEQ multiplex PCR; TCRdb's version includes in-frame clones alone and lacks a portion of them. The sample lists approximately 180,000 clones; around 78% were seen once. Sequencing input: PBMCs. The receptors were sampled from a woman in her 50s in good health and CMV-seropositive.

CDR3 bases: TGTGCCAGCAGCCTGGGACAGGGCAATCAGCCCCAGCATTTT. Amino acid sequence: CASSLGQGNQPQHF. J is TRBJ1-5 and V is TRBV7-8, with TRBD1 matching 8 bases. This CDR3 is built from 14 residues. The V gene's germline CDR1 is SGHVS and CDR2 FQNEAQ. V shed 5 bases, J shed 2 bases, and the junction held 2 bases outside the gene matches.

The chain carries TRBV6-1 and TRBJ2-3; D remains ambiguous. The germline V gene has CDR1 MNHNS and CDR2 SASEGT. V lost 8 bases, J lost 5 bases, and 11 bases lay in between. The CDR3 loop spans 12 amino acids. CDR3: CASRYSIDTQYF. CDR3 coding DNA: TGTGCCAGCCGGTACAGTATAGATACGCAGTATTTT.

This rearrangement joins TRBV27 to TRBJ2-2; 9 nucleotides agree with TRBD2. The CDR3 has 15 residues. J was trimmed by 3 bases and V by 2 bases; bases with no gene match: 1. From germline, CDR1 is MNHEY and CDR2 SMNVEV (reference sequence). CDR3 residues: CASSLKRGDTGELFF. As DNA, the CDR3 is TGTGCCAGCAGTTTAAAGCGGGGGGACACCGGGGAGCTGTTTTTT.

The chain links TRBV5-4 to TRBJ2-1; 7 bases fit TRBD2. Germline-derived CDR1 and CDR2 are SGHNT and YYREEE (reference sequence). This CDR3 spans 16 amino acids. With V trimmed by 0 bases and J by 0 bases, 3 bases remained unmatched. CDR3 loop: CASSLGGGGSYNEQFF. The CDR3 DNA follows: TGTGCCAGCAGCTTGGGAGGCGGGGGCTCCTACAATGAGCAGTTCTTC.

The V and J genes are TRBV12-2 and TRBJ2-3; the table assigns TRBD2, which was not confirmed against the DNA. TRBV12-2 is a pseudogene segment. There are 18 residues in the CDR3. CDR3 sequence (DNA): TGTGCAAGTCGGAAGTCCGGGGGGGTCGAGAAGCACACAGATACGCAGTATTTT. Translation: CASRKSGGVEKHTDTQYF.

The chain joins TRBV5-6 to TRBJ1-2; unclear D gene. The CDR3 runs to 11 residues. Germline-derived CDR1 and CDR2 are SGHDT and YYEEEE. The V end was cut by 7 bases, the J end by 1 base, with 5 bases between. The CDR3 sequence is CASRNNYGYTF. As DNA, the CDR3 is TGTGCCAGCCGTAATAACTATGGCTACACCTTC.

In regard to this clone: Other nucleotide sequences in the sample specify the same CDR3. The rearrangement joins TRBV11-2 to TRBJ1-2; D unclear. This CDR3 is 12 amino acids long. Trimming shortened V by 1 base and J by 5 bases, and 5 bases separated the two germline ends. CDR1 and CDR2 (germline): SGHAT, FQNNGV. CDR3 sequence reads: CASSLAGYGYTF. The CDR3 coding sequence is TGTGCCAGCAGCTTAGCCGGGTATGGCTACACCTTC.

The genes are TRBV29-1 and TRBJ2-3; possible D gene TRBD2, 5 bases. Germline V lookup: CDR1 SQVTM, CDR2 ANQGSEA. This CDR3 contains 12 residues. Trimming cost V 3 bases and J 3 bases, with 7 bases left between them. The CDR3 DNA reads TGCAGCGTTGAGAGGGATACAGATACGCAGTATTTT. It encodes CSVERDTDTQYF.

CDR3 in DNA: TGTGCCAGCAGCTTAGGGCGGAGGTTCGGGGAGCTGTTTTTT. Encoded protein: CASSLGRRFGELFF. The gene calls are TRBV7-2 and TRBJ2-2; D might be TRBD2 (5 bases). This CDR3 is 14 amino acids long. Germline CDR1 reads SGHTA; CDR2 reads FQGNSA. Trimming pared 1 base from V and 7 bases from J, leaving 10 bases between.

This chain uses TRBV6-4 with TRBJ2-1, with D possibly TRBD2 on 5 matching bases. V lost 3 bases and J 9 bases, leaving 18 bases between the germline ends. This CDR3 is built from 15 residues. Germline CDR1 is MRHNA and CDR2 is SNTAGT. CDR3 DNA sequence: TGTGCCAGCAGTGAGTCGAGAGACTATGCGGTTGAGCAGTTCTTC. This encodes CASSESRDYAVEQFF.

The chain has TRBV6-5 and TRBJ2-7; possible D gene TRBD2, 6 bases. Germline V gene sequence: CDR1 MNHEY, CDR2 SVGAGI. V was clipped by 0 bases and J by 4 bases, with 13 bases between them. This CDR3 is 15 amino acids long. DNA of the CDR3: TGTGCCAGCAGTTACTCTCCGGGACTGATTTACGAGCAGTACTTC. It specifies CASSYSPGLIYEQYF.

This chain uses TRBV18 with TRBJ1-5, with TRBD1 as a possible D gene (5 bases). The CDR3 loop spans 16 amino acids. The germline gives CDR1 KGHSH, CDR2 LQKENI. Trimming took 6 bases from V and 0 from J, leaving 15 bases between them. The CDR3 spells CASSLQQVYSNQPQHF. In nucleotides, the CDR3 is TGTGCCAGCTCGCTACAACAGGTGTATAGCAATCAGCCCCAGCATTTT.

The gene calls are TRBV5-4 and TRBJ2-3; D is undetermined. The V gene lost 4 bases and the J gene lost 0 bases, with 9 bases spanning the gap. Germline loops: CDR1 SGHNT, CDR2 YYREEE (reference sequence). The CDR3 consists of 14 residues. The CDR3 DNA follows: TGTGCCAGCAGCCCCAGGCCAAGCACAGATACGCAGTATTTT. This encodes CASSPRPSTDTQYF.

The rearrangement joins TRBV5-5 to TRBJ1-5, with TRBD1 matching over 8 bases. The CDR3 runs 14 residues. The trim removed 3 bases at V and 6 bases at J, leaving 5 bases unmatched. Germline-derived CDR1 and CDR2 are SGHKS and YYEKEE (reference sequence). The CDR3 sequence is CASSSQGEGQPQHF. CDR3 nucleotide sequence: TGTGCCAGCAGCTCACAGGGGGAAGGTCAGCCCCAGCATTTT.

The V call is TRBV11-1, the J call TRBJ2-1; 14 bases match TRBD2. The germline gives CDR1 SGHAT, CDR2 FQDESV (reference sequence). V shed 5 bases and J 8 bases; nucleotides not matched to a gene: 5. The CDR3 consists of 15 residues. The CDR3 DNA reads TGTGCCAGCAGCCCGACTAGCGGGGGGGCCTATGAGCAGTTCTTC. It yields the protein CASSPTSGGAYEQFF.

The chain employs TRBV30 and TRBJ2-5, with D possibly TRBD2 on 6 matching bases. V was shortened by 0 bases and J by 4 bases, with 15 bases between the two germline ends. The length of the CDR3 is 15 residues. The germline gives CDR1 GTSNPN, CDR2 SVGIG (reference sequence). CDR3 loop: CAWSVQEGGGETQYF. The CDR3 DNA follows: TGTGCCTGGAGTGTACAGGAGGGTGGCGGAGAGACCCAGTACTTC.

In this sample, this clone turned up once. The chain combines TRBV7-9 with TRBJ2-4; 8 bases are shared with TRBD1. The CDR3 runs to 16 residues. Germline V gene sequence: CDR1 SEHNR, CDR2 FQNEAQ (reference sequence). Unmatched junction bases numbered 7, after V lost 1 base and J lost 5 bases. The CDR3 DNA follows: TGTGCCAGCAGCTTAGTCCAGGGGGCCACGGAAAACATTCAGTACTTC. Amino acid sequence: CASSLVQGATENIQYF.

This clone was observed a few times. This sequence joins TRBV6-1 and TRBJ2-3, with 8 bases that match TRBD1. V shed 7 bases, J shed 3 bases, and the junction held 6 bases outside the gene matches. This CDR3 is 14 amino acids long. CDR1 and CDR2 (germline): MNHNS, SASEGT. The CDR3, as DNA: TGTGCCAGCACCACGACAGGGGAGACAGATACGCAGTATTTT. This gives the protein CASTTTGETDTQYF.

The chain is built from TRBV9 and TRBJ1-1, with TRBD1 matching 8 bases. The CDR3 consists of 14 residues. Losses at the gene ends were 3 bases for V and 4 bases for J; bases not matched to a gene: 5. Germline V gene lookup returns CDR1 SGDLS and CDR2 YYNGEE. CDR3 DNA: TGTGCCAGCAGCGGCCTACAGGGGGGCACTGAAGCTTTCTTT. This codes for CASSGLQGGTEAFF.

There are many counts of this clone. The DNA for the CDR3 is TGTGCCAGCAGTTATGACCCGGCGGGCACTGAAGCTTTCTTT. This gives the protein CASSYDPAGTEAFF. The chain has TRBV6-1 and TRBJ1-1; D not resolved. V dropped 5 bases and J dropped 4 bases, with 14 bases sitting between them. Germline V CDR1 and CDR2: MNHNS, SASEGT. This CDR3 has 14 residues.